The rows below give T cell receptor beta chains drawn from one sample of a study of cytomegalovirus exposure and HLA in healthy donors. This table comes from immunoSEQ multiplex PCR, and its TCRdb copy is limited to in-frame clones, with some not included. Among more than 130,000 clones listed, about four fifths were seen once. Sequences were obtained from PBMCs. The source of these receptors is a male donor in good health and CMV-seronegative. Both conserved end residues are part of each CDR3. Each record gives: J gene, clone size, D gene, V gene, CDR3 protein, CDR3 DNA. The D gene is left open where the match is weak. Clone sizes are given selectively: once, few, many, or a class where the clone is expanded.

j_call: TRBJ2-1
clone_size: NA
d_call: NA
v_call: TRBV6-1
cdr3_aa: CASGQNEQFF
cdr3_nt: TGTGCCAGCGGTCAGAATGAGCAGTTCTTC

j_call: TRBJ2-5
clone_size: NA
d_call: NA
v_call: TRBV7-9
cdr3_aa: CASSPVGGAKETQYF
cdr3_nt: TGTGCCAGCAGCCCCGTTGGGGGCGCGAAAGAGACCCAGTACTTC

j_call: TRBJ1-5
clone_size: NA
d_call: TRBD1
v_call: TRBV7-9
cdr3_aa: CASSLGDRDRDQPQHF
cdr3_nt: TGTGCCAGCAGCTTAGGAGACCGGGACAGGGATCAGCCCCAGCATTTT

j_call: TRBJ2-1
clone_size: NA
d_call: TRBD2
v_call: TRBV5-8
cdr3_aa: CASSLDQGLADLYNEQFF
cdr3_nt: TGTGCCAGCAGCTTGGACCAGGGACTAGCGGACTTATACAATGAGCAGTTCTTC

j_call: TRBJ1-1
clone_size: NA
d_call: TRBD1
v_call: TRBV2
cdr3_aa: CASTEGDRAGEAFF
cdr3_nt: TGTGCCAGCACCGAAGGGGACAGGGCAGGTGAAGCTTTCTTT

j_call: TRBJ1-1
clone_size: NA
d_call: NA
v_call: TRBV30
cdr3_aa: CALYPEAFF
cdr3_nt: TGTGCCTTATATCCTGAGGCTTTCTTT

j_call: TRBJ1-4
clone_size: NA
d_call: NA
v_call: TRBV30
cdr3_aa: CACPPRDTNEKLFF
cdr3_nt: TGTGCCTGCCCCCCGCGGGACACTAATGAAAAACTGTTTTTT

j_call: TRBJ1-2
clone_size: NA
d_call: NA
v_call: TRBV5-1
cdr3_aa: CASSPGQKNYGYTF
cdr3_nt: TGCGCCAGCAGCCCGGGACAAAAAAACTATGGCTACACCTTC

j_call: TRBJ1-2
clone_size: few
d_call: NA
v_call: TRBV10-3
cdr3_aa: CAISESIRDAWKAGYTF
cdr3_nt: TGTGCCATCAGTGAGTCGATCAGGGATGCCTGGAAAGCCGGCTACACCTTC

j_call: TRBJ2-7
clone_size: few
d_call: TRBD2
v_call: TRBV27
cdr3_aa: CASSLSGLAISYEQYF
cdr3_nt: TGTGCCAGCAGTTTATCGGGACTAGCAATTTCCTACGAGCAGTACTTC

j_call: TRBJ1-5
clone_size: few
d_call: NA
v_call: TRBV10-3
cdr3_aa: CAISVGVIGNQPQHF
cdr3_nt: TGTGCCATCAGTGTCGGTGTGATTGGCAATCAGCCCCAGCATTTT

j_call: TRBJ2-7
clone_size: few
d_call: NA
v_call: TRBV10-2
cdr3_aa: CASTPGSSYEQYF
cdr3_nt: TGCGCCAGCACCCCAGGGTCCTCCTACGAGCAGTACTTC

j_call: TRBJ1-1
clone_size: once
d_call: TRBD1
v_call: TRBV5-1
cdr3_aa: CASSLEDRVGEAFF
cdr3_nt: TGCGCCAGCAGCTTGGAGGACAGGGTAGGTGAAGCTTTCTTT

j_call: TRBJ2-3
clone_size: NA
d_call: NA
v_call: TRBV5-1
cdr3_aa: CASSFRVLPDTQYF
cdr3_nt: TGCGCCAGCAGCTTCAGGGTGCTGCCAGATACGCAGTATTTT

j_call: TRBJ1-5
clone_size: NA
d_call: NA
v_call: TRBV2
cdr3_aa: CASSIRRESNQPQHF
cdr3_nt: TGTGCCAGCAGTATAAGGAGGGAAAGCAATCAGCCCCAGCATTTT